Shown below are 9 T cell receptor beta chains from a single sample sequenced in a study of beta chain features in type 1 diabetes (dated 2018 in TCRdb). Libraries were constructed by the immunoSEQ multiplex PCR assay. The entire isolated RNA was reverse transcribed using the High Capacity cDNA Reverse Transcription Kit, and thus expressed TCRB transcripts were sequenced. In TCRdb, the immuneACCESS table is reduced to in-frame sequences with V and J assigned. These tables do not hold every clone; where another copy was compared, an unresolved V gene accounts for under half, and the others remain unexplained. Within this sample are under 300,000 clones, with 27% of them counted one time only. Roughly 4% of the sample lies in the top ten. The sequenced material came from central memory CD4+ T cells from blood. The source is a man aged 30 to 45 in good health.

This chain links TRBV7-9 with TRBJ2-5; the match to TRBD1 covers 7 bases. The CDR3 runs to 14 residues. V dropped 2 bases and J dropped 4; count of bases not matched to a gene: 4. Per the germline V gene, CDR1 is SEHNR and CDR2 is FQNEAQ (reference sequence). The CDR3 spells CASSLLGQLETQYF. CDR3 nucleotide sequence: TGTGCCAGCAGCTTATTGGGACAGCTAGAGACCCAGTACTTC.

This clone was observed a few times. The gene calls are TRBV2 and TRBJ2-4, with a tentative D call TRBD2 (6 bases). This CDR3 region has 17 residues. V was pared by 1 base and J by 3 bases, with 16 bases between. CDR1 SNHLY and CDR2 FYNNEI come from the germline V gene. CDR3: CASSEEGGGAYKNIQYF. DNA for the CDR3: TGTGCCAGCAGTGAAGAAGGTGGAGGGGCGTACAAAAACATTCAGTACTTC.

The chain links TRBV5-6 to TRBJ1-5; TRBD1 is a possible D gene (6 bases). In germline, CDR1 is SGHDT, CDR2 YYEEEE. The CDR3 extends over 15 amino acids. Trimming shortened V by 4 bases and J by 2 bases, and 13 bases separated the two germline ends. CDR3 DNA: TGTGCCAGCAGCCCACAGGGCGGCGGCAATCAGCCCCAGCATTTT. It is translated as CASSPQGGGNQPQHF.

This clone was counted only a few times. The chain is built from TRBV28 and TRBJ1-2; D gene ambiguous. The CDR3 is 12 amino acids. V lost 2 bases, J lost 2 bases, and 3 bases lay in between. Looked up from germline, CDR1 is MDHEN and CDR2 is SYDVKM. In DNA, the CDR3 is TGTGCCAGCAGTTTACTGAACTATGGCTACACCTTC. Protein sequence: CASSLLNYGYTF.

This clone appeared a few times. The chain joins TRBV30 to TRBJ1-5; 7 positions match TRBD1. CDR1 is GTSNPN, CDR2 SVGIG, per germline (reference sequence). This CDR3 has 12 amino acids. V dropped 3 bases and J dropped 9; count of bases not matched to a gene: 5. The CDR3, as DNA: TGTGCCTGGAGCCCAGGGGGAGGGCCCCAGCATTTT. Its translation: CAWSPGGGPQHF.

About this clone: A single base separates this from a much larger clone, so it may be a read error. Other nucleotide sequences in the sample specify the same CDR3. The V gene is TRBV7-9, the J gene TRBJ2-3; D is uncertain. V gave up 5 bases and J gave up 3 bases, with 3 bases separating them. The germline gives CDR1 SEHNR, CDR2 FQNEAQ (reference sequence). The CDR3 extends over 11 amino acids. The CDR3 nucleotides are TGTGCCAGCAGCCCTACAGATACGCAGTATTTT. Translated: CASSPTDTQYF.

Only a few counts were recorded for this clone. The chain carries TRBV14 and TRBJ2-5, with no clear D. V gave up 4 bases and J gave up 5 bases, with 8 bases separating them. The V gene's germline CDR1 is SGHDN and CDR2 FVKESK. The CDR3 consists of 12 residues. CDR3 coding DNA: TGTGCCAGCAGCCGGACCGAGGAGACCCAGTACTTC. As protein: CASSRTEETQYF.

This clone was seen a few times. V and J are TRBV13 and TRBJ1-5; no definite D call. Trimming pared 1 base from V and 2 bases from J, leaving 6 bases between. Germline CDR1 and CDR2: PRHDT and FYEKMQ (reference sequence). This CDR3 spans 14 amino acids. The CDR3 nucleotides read TGTGCCAGCAGCTTAGAGGCAGGCAATCAGCCCCAGCATTTT. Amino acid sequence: CASSLEAGNQPQHF.

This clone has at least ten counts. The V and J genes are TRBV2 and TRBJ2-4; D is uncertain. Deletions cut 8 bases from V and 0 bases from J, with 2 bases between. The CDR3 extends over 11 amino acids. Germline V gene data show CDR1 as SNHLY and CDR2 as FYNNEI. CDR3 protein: CASLAKNIQYF. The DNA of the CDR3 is TGTGCCAGCTTAGCCAAAAACATTCAGTACTTC.